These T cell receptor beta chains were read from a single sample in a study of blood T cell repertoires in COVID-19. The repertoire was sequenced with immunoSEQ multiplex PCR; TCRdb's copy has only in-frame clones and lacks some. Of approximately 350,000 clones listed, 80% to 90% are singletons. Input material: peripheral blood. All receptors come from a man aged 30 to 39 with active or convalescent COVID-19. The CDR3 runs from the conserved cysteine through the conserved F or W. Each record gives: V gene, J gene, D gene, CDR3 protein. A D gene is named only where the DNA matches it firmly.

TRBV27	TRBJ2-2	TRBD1	CASSLRTGGTGELFF
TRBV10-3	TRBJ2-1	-	CAISEEHSYNEQFF
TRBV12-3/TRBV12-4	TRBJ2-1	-	CASLRVGVNEQFF
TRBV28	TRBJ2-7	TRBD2	CASTRSGIPPYEQYF
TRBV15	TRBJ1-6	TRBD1	CATSIGTARNSPLHF
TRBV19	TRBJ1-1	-	CASVPGGWTEAFF
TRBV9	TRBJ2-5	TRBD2	CATQTSGRGETQYF
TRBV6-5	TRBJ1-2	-	CASSYKGQGNYGYTF
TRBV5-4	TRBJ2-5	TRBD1	CASSLGQGVETQYF
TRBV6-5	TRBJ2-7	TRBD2	CASSYSQVAGTYEQYF
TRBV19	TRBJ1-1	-	CASSGPQGSGTEAFF
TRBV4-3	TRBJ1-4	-	CASSQDEGLDEKLFF
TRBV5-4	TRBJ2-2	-	CASSHRVEGTGELFF
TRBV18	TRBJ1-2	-	CASSPQRQGNNYGYTF
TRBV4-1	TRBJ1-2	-	CASSHPGRRGGYTF
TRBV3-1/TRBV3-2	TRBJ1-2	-	CASSQGGTYGYTF
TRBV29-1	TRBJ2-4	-	CSVASPGANIQYF
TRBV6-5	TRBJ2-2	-	CASTGVAGDTGELFF
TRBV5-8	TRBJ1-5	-	CASSLGGDQPQHF
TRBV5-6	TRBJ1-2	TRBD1	CASSTPTGEGYGYTF
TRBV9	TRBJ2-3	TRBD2	CASSRGLAGETDTQYF
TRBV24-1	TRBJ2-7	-	CATSEAPIGGKPDEQYF
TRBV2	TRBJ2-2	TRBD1	CASSPGQGFTGELFF
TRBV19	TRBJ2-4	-	CASSIGGREVQYF
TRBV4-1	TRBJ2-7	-	CASSPQGIGGEQYF
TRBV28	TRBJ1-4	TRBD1	CASSGTVSEGEKLFF
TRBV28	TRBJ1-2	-	CASNAPHQGGYTF
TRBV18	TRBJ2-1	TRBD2	CASSLAGGPRSNNEQFF
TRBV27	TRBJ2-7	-	CASSLTSPGGPYEQYF
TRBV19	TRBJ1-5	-	CASSALLGPSNQPQHF
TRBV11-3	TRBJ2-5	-	CASSLRETQYF
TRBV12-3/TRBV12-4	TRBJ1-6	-	CASSLNGEPLHF
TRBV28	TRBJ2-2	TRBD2	CASRKGGLGTGELFF
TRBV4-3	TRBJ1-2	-	CASSQDREGLSRGYTF
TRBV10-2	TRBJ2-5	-	CASSDVAETQYF
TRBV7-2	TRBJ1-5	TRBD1	CASNTQGANQPQHF
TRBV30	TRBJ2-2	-	CAWSVAGYTGELFF
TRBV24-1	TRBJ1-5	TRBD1	CATSPQGATGNQPQHF
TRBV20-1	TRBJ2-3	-	CSAPLTDTQYF
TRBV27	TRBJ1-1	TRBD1	CASSPLTGATGHTEAFF
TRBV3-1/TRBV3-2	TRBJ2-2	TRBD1	CASSHYQDRGTGELFF
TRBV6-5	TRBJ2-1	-	CASSYNAGPYNEQFF
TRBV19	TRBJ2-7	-	CASSLQGNVRNEQYF
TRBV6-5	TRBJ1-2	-	CASSYGGPPGGYTF
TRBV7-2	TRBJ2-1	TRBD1	CASSLSLIRQGFYNEQFF
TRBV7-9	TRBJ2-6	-	CASSLGRGRSGANVLTF
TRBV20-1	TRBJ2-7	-	CSASLPRGIYEQYF
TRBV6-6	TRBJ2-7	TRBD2	CASSYSRVAGTYEQYF
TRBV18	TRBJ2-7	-	CASSPSRQVYEQYF
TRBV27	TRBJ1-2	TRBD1	CASSPWGQSNYGYTF
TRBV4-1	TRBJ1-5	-	CASSQDRGRGINQPQHF
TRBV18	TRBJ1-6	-	CASSPGRSESPLHF
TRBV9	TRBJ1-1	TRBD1	CASNQGGNTEAFF
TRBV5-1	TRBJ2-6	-	CASSPGDSGANVLTF
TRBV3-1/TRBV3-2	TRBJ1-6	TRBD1	CASSPGQGTGSPLHF
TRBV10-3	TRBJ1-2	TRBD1	CAIQGEVSNYGYTF
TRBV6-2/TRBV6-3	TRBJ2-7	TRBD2	CASSYSPSGSPYEQYF
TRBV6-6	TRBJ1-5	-	CASSYGAYQPQHF
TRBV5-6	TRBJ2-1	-	CASSDLRSSYNEQFF